This T cell receptor (beta chain) appears in the sequencing data of a study of siplizumab effects on memory and regulatory T cells. Points from the study as a whole: There were only a minor fraction of alloreactive clones that mapped to unstimulated subsets. Suppressive activity of Tregs proliferating in siplizumab cultures remained unconfirmed. Relative to controls at 26.9%, mappable alloreactive CD4+ clones exhibited a mean Treg-derived proportion of around 65% with siplizumab. Alloreactive sequences tracing back to unstimulated CD4+ memory cells fell significantly with siplizumab.

This CDR3 is 16 amino acids long. Germline V gives CDR1 MNHEY, CDR2 SMNVEV (reference sequence). V was pared by 3 bases and J by 1 base, with 5 bases of the junction left unmatched. Of note for this clone: The target antigen is unknown.

Some clones are missing from TCRdb's copy, which holds only in-frame ones; the method was immunoSEQ multiplex PCR. In the table there are 50,000 to 60,000 clones, about 90% of which are singletons. V and J are TRBV27 and TRBJ2-7; TRBD1 aligns across 11 bases. The sequencing input was naive CD8+ T cells sorted from blood. The sequence derives from a human donor in good health. The CDR3 reads CASSFSGQGASYEQYF. The CDR3 DNA reads as TGTGCCAGCAGTTTTTCCGGACAGGGGGCATCCTACGAGCAGTACTTC.